Each of the 14 T cell receptor beta chains below was sequenced from the same sample in a study of vaccination effects on CD4 cells after COVID-19. The culture ran for approximately nine days before CD4+ T cells were isolated. Two-dose BNT162b2 or mRNA-1273 vaccination was given to participants. The antigens for these receptors are not known. Sequencing was performed with immunoSEQ multiplex PCR; in TCRdb, only in-frame clones are kept and a portion is missing. Among tens of thousands of clones listed, roughly four fifths were seen once. This specimen consisted of CD4+ T cells from PBMCs cultured without peptide, obtained after COVID-19 vaccination. The source is a human donor who received a COVID-19 vaccine.

The gene calls are TRBV24-1 and TRBJ2-7; perhaps TRBD1 as D (5 bases). The CDR3 runs 15 residues. The germline V gene has CDR1 KGHDR and CDR2 SFDVKD. V lost 3 bases to trimming and J lost 3 bases, with 14 bases between them. This CDR3 is CATSDLTGEYYEQYV. The CDR3 coding sequence is TGTGCCACCAGTGATCTTACAGGCGAATACTACGAGCAGTACGTC.

The J gene is TRBJ2-2, the V gene TRBV27; no reliable D call. Germline V gene sequence: CDR1 MNHEY, CDR2 SMNVEV (reference sequence). Deletions cut 6 bases from V and 2 bases from J, with 13 bases between. This CDR3 spans 15 amino acids. CDR3 nucleotides: TGTGCCAGCAGCACGGTTAGGAGAAACACCGGGGAGCTGTTTTTT. Protein product: CASSTVRRNTGELFF.

The rearrangement uses TRBV19 and TRBJ2-2; the D gene is possibly TRBD1 (6 bases). The CDR3 has 14 residues. The germline V gene has CDR1 LNHDA and CDR2 SQIVND (reference sequence). The V end was cut by 5 bases, the J end by 3 bases, with 10 bases between. As DNA, the CDR3 is TGTGCCAGTAGTCGTAGGACAGACACCGGGGAGCTGTTTTTT. This encodes CASSRRTDTGELFF.

This clone was seen only a few times. This chain joins TRBV10-2 and TRBJ2-2; D gene uncertain. The ends were cut back, 6 bases at V and 0 bases at J, with 14 bases in the middle. Looked up from germline, CDR1 is WSHSY and CDR2 is SAAADI. The CDR3 loop spans 16 amino acids. The CDR3: CASSALAPANTGELFF. The CDR3 DNA is TGCGCCAGCAGCGCCCTCGCACCGGCGAACACCGGGGAGCTGTTTTTT.

V is TRBV7-8 and J is TRBJ2-6; no firm D call. V was trimmed by 2 bases and J by 3 bases, leaving 8 bases between them. Germline CDR1 SGHVS, CDR2 FQNEAQ. The CDR3 covers 15 residues. CDR3 bases: TGTGCCAGCAGCTTATTAATCTATGGGGCCAACGTCCTGACTTTC. It codes for CASSLLIYGANVLTF.

This chain's CDR3 is CATSDSGGSGNTIYF. The CDR3 coding sequence is TGTGCCACCAGTGATTCTGGGGGTTCTGGAAACACCATATATTTT. The chain combines TRBV24-1 with TRBJ1-3; D is perhaps TRBD1 (5 bases). The CDR3 length is 15 residues. Trimming stripped 2 bases from V and 1 base from J, with 8 bases between. Germline assignment: CDR1 KGHDR and CDR2 SFDVKD.

This clone was seen only once. CDR3 loop: CASSQNGGTDYTF. Written as DNA, the CDR3 is TGTGCCAGCAGCCAGAACGGGGGTACGGACTACACCTTC. The gene calls are TRBV3-1 (or the pseudogene TRBV3-2) and TRBJ1-2, with D perhaps matching TRBD1 (5 bases). The germline V gene encodes CDR1 LGHDT and CDR2 YNNKEL (reference sequence). Trimming removed 3 bases at V and 10 bases at J, with 15 bases between. This CDR3 is 13 amino acids long.

The chain uses TRBV5-5 and TRBJ1-1; D unresolved. CDR1 and CDR2 (germline): SGHKS, YYEKEE (reference sequence). This CDR3 comprises 16 residues. V was clipped by 0 bases and J by 1 base, with 13 bases between them. CDR3 bases: TGTGCCAGCAGCTTGGTTGCGACAAAGGGGAACACTGAAGCTTTCTTT. Amino acids: CASSLVATKGNTEAFF.

This clone was counted between two and nine times. The genes are TRBV19 and TRBJ1-5; 7 bases are a match to TRBD1. CDR3 length: 14 residues. The V gene's germline CDR1 is LNHDA and CDR2 SQIVND (reference sequence). V dropped 4 bases and J dropped 7; count of bases not matched to a gene: 7. The CDR3 region is CASSTTGQAQPQHF. The CDR3 region has the DNA TGTGCCAGTAGTACGACAGGGCAAGCCCAGCCCCAGCATTTT.

The chain carries TRBV5-6 and TRBJ1-1; 7 bases match TRBD1. The V and J ends lost 4 bases and 5 bases, in that order; junction bases with no gene match: 5. Germline CDR1 SGHDT, CDR2 YYEEEE. The CDR3 totals 13 residues. For the CDR3, the DNA is TGTGCCAGCAGCCCGGACAGGCGTACTGAAGCTTTCTTT. It is translated as CASSPDRRTEAFF.

In this sample, this clone turned up once. The chain recombines TRBV7-2 with TRBJ1-2; D not certain. Germline CDR1 and CDR2: SGHTA and FQGNSA. This CDR3 is 12 amino acids long. The germline V and J ends were trimmed by 6 bases and 7 bases, with 12 bases remaining between them. DNA of the CDR3: TGTGCCAGCAGTGAAGACTCTCGTGGCTACACCTTC. Protein product: CASSEDSRGYTF. Complete variable domain (other parts from reference TRBV7-2 and TRBJ1-2): GAGVSQSPSNKVTEKGKDVELRCDPISGHTALYWYRQSLGQGLEFLIYFQGNSAPDKSGLPSDRFSAERTGGSVSTLTIQRTQQEDSAVYLCASSEDSRGYTFGSGTRLTVV.

A few counts support this clone. The gene calls are TRBV12-1 and TRBJ2-2; TRBD2 is the table's D call and was not checked against the DNA. TRBV12-1 is reported as a pseudogene. This CDR3 region has 17 residues. CDR3 nucleotides: TGTGCCAGCAGCTTTGAGGCTAGCGGGACGAACACCGGGGAGCTGTTTTTT. This translates into CASSFEASGTNTGELFF.

V is TRBV11-1 and J is TRBJ2-1, with D possibly matching TRBD1 (6 bases). Germline CDR1 is SGHAT and CDR2 is FQDESV (reference sequence). This CDR3 region has 16 residues. Trimming removed 5 bases at V and 0 bases at J, with 14 bases between. The CDR3 spells CASSRNRDNSYNEQFF. The CDR3 nucleotides read TGTGCCAGCAGCCGGAACCGGGACAACTCCTACAATGAGCAGTTCTTC.

This chain connects TRBV19 to TRBJ1-1; TRBD1 matches 7 bases. CDR1 LNHDA and CDR2 SQIVND come from the germline V gene (reference sequence). The CDR3 is 16 amino acids. V gave up 4 bases and J gave up 4 bases; unmatched junction bases: 12. CDR3 residues: CASSTVTGIMSTEAFF. CDR3 coding DNA: TGTGCCAGTAGTACTGTGACAGGGATTATGAGCACTGAAGCTTTCTTT.